This record looks at one T cell receptor (beta chain) sequence and its context. The antigen remains unidentified. Germline V gene lookup returns CDR1 SGHNT and CDR2 YYREEE (reference sequence). This CDR3 spans 14 amino acids. V was pared by 1 base and J by 10 bases, with 17 bases between. This sample was included in a study of cytomegalovirus exposure and HLA in healthy donors. Overall study: Researchers found that around 80% of 398 genotyped donors fell within the Caucasian-associated ancestry cluster.

General study results and limits: Reportedly, diagnosis of cytomegalovirus status by the classifier showed high specificity and sensitivity. In a later analysis, V- and J-gene trimming of beta chains associated with a DCLRE1C missense variant, replicated independently.

This PCR relied on a set of 60 Vbeta primers and 13 Jbeta primers. The assay was immunoSEQ multiplex PCR, and TCRdb's table has in-frame clones only and misses some. This table has approximately 74,000 clones, approximately 81% appearing once. Donors were ostensibly healthy at sampling, although undocumented immune exposures were probable. This sequence originates from a woman aged 25 to 39 in good health and CMV-seronegative. The sample comprised PBMCs. This sequence joins TRBV5-4 and TRBJ1-1, with D perhaps TRBD1 (6 bases). The CDR3 is CASSLPRTGKGAFF. CDR3 bases: TGTGCCAGCAGCTTGCCTCGTACAGGGAAGGGAGCTTTCTTT.